The 20 T cell receptor beta chains reported below all come from one sample, sequenced in a study of T-cell memory formation after mild COVID-19. TCRdb re-called the 5' RACE reads through MiXCR, storing one row per CDR3 protein. Counted here are just under 550,000 distinct CDR3 sequences, around 20% occurring once; the ten biggest clones make up around 13%. Sequenced input: PBMCs or a T cell subset sorted from them (not recorded which). The source is an adult woman who had mild COVID-19 (a few samples of this study predate the infection). Cell type and time point are not known.

J is TRBJ1-3 and V is TRBV6-1, with D unresolved. The V gene's germline CDR1 is MNHNS and CDR2 SASEGT. Trimming pared 4 bases from V and 0 bases from J, leaving 13 bases between. The CDR3 has 16 amino acids. CDR3 nucleotides: TGTGCCAGCAGTGCTAATACCGGCTACTCTGGAAACACCATATATTTT. It specifies CASSANTGYSGNTIYF.

This clonotype was observed a handful of times. The chain combines TRBV29-1 with TRBJ1-2; the match to TRBD1 covers 7 bases. Germline V gene sequence: CDR1 SQVTM, CDR2 ANQGSEA. Trimming at V came to 8 bases and at J to 4 bases, leaving 10 bases not matched to a gene. The CDR3 loop spans 13 amino acids. The CDR3 loop is CSRVGTDPYGYTF. The CDR3 nucleotides read TGCAGCCGTGTGGGGACAGACCCCTATGGCTACACCTTC.

This sequence joins TRBV6-5 and TRBJ1-1, with D possibly being TRBD1 (6 bases). Germline V gene data show CDR1 as MNHEY and CDR2 as SVGAGI. The CDR3 is 15 residues long. Trimming pared 6 bases from V and 1 base from J, leaving 15 bases between. CDR3 in DNA: TGTGCCAGCAGACTCGACAGGACGGGGAACACTGAAGCTTTCTTT. It specifies CASRLDRTGNTEAFF.

The CDR3 DNA reads TGTGCCAGCAGTCAGCACAGGACCACTCCCTCCCAGTACTTC. Translating it yields CASSQHRTTPSQYF. The V call is TRBV6-1, the J call TRBJ2-5, with a possible D match to TRBD1 (5 bases). There are 14 residues in the CDR3. Trimming removed 5 bases from V and 9 bases from J, with 19 bases in between. Germline V gives CDR1 MNHNS, CDR2 SASEGT.

V usage is TRBV4-2 and J usage is TRBJ2-1; D is perhaps TRBD2 (5 bases). V was clipped by 1 base and J by 5 bases, with 12 bases between them. CDR3 length: 15 amino acids. CDR1 is LGHNA, CDR2 YNFKEQ, per germline. DNA for the CDR3: TGTGCCAGCAGCCAAGGGACTGACCCCCACAATGAGCAGTTCTTC. Translated, it gives CASSQGTDPHNEQFF.

This clonotype was recorded a few times. The chain links TRBV7-9 to TRBJ1-2, with 10 bases aligning to TRBD1. CDR1 and CDR2 from the germline V gene are SEHNR and FQNEAQ (reference sequence). This CDR3 has 13 residues. Trimming cost V 3 bases and J 8 bases; bases outside gene matches: 3. CDR3 sequence: CASSFGQGEGYTF. The CDR3 DNA follows: TGTGCCAGCAGCTTCGGACAGGGGGAAGGCTACACCTTC.

The V gene is TRBV18, the J gene TRBJ1-2, with 9 bases aligning to TRBD1. This CDR3 has 15 residues. Trimming at V came to 2 bases and at J to 6 bases, leaving 7 bases not matched to a gene. CDR1 KGHSH and CDR2 LQKENI come from the germline V gene. The CDR3 region is CASSPLQGAENGYTF. DNA of the CDR3: TGTGCCAGCTCACCATTACAGGGGGCCGAAAATGGCTACACCTTC.

This clonotype came up many times. V gene TRBV5-5 combines with J gene TRBJ2-1, with a possible D match to TRBD2 (6 bases). CDR1 and CDR2 (germline): SGHKS, YYEKEE (reference sequence). V was shortened by 4 bases and J by 7 bases, with 12 bases between the two germline ends. The CDR3 sequence is 13 residues long. Here the CDR3 reads CASSVGLRNEQFF. DNA of the CDR3: TGTGCCAGCAGCGTGGGACTTCGGAATGAGCAGTTCTTC.

This clonotype showed up many times. The chain combines TRBV7-9 with TRBJ2-1, with 7 bases matching TRBD1. The CDR3 is 13 residues long. J was trimmed by 6 bases and V by 3 bases; bases with no gene match: 2. Looked up from germline, CDR1 is SEHNR and CDR2 is FQNEAQ (reference sequence). The CDR3 loop reads CASSLAGGNEQFF. In nucleotides, the CDR3 is TGTGCCAGCAGCTTGGCAGGGGGCAATGAGCAGTTCTTC.

The V and J genes are TRBV7-9 and TRBJ2-1; TRBD2 matches at 13 bases. This CDR3 has 20 residues. CDR1 is SEHNR and CDR2 is FQNEAQ in the germline V gene (reference sequence). Trimming cost V 4 bases and J 6 bases; bases outside gene matches: 18. The CDR3 spells CASSYEGLAGVRVRGNEQFF. For the CDR3, the DNA is TGTGCCAGCAGCTACGAAGGACTAGCGGGAGTTCGGGTCCGTGGCAATGAGCAGTTCTTC.

V is TRBV15 and J is TRBJ1-5; possible D gene TRBD1, 5 bases. Trimming pared 0 bases from V and 2 bases from J, leaving 8 bases between. The CDR3 sequence is 15 residues long. CDR1 is LNHNV, CDR2 YYDKDF, per germline (reference sequence). The CDR3 DNA is TGTGCCACCAGCAGAGAGGCGACAGGCAATCAGCCCCAGCATTTT. Protein product: CATSREATGNQPQHF.

The chain recombines TRBV9 with TRBJ2-1; 11 bases align to TRBD2. Looked up from germline, CDR1 is SGDLS and CDR2 is YYNGEE. V gave up 4 bases and J gave up 5 bases; unmatched junction bases: 5. The CDR3 is made up of 15 amino acids. The CDR3 loop reads CASSKGLADNNEQFF. The CDR3 nucleotides are TGTGCCAGCAGCAAGGGACTAGCGGACAACAATGAGCAGTTCTTC. The whole variable domain, filled in from reference TRBV9 and TRBJ2-1, reads DSGVTQTPKHLITATGQRVTLRCSPRSGDLSVYWYQQSLDQGLQFLIQYYNGEERAKGNILERFSAQQFPDLHSELNLSSLELGDSALYFCASSKGLADNNEQFFGPGTRLTVL.

The gene calls are TRBV19 and TRBJ2-2; D uncertain. The ends were cut back, 3 bases at V and 1 base at J, with 12 bases in the middle. Germline V gives CDR1 LNHDA, CDR2 SQIVND (reference sequence). The CDR3 totals 16 residues. The CDR3 coding sequence is TGTGCCAGTAGTATTGTCCGTCGAGGGAACACCGGGGAGCTGTTTTTT. This codes for CASSIVRRGNTGELFF.

The CDR3 bases are TGTGCCACCAGTGATTCGGGGGGCCTAAGCTCCTACAATGAGCAGTTCTTC. It translates to CATSDSGGLSSYNEQFF. The V and J genes are TRBV24-1 and TRBJ2-1; weak D call: TRBD2 (7 bases). The CDR3 is 17 amino acids. Germline V gene data show CDR1 as KGHDR and CDR2 as SFDVKD. Trimming cost V 2 bases and J 0 bases, with 13 bases left between them.

V and J are TRBV9 and TRBJ2-3; 9 nucleotides agree with TRBD1. V was pared by 3 bases and J by 0 bases, with 5 bases of the junction left unmatched. The CDR3 totals 16 residues. Germline values: CDR1 SGDLS, CDR2 YYNGEE. CDR3 residues: CASSATGGSSTDTQYF. The CDR3 nucleotides read TGTGCCAGCAGCGCCACAGGGGGCTCTAGCACAGATACGCAGTATTTT. Together with reference TRBV9 and TRBJ2-3, the CDR3 gives the full variable domain: DSGVTQTPKHLITATGQRVTLRCSPRSGDLSVYWYQQSLDQGLQFLIQYYNGEERAKGNILERFSAQQFPDLHSELNLSSLELGDSALYFCASSATGGSSTDTQYFGPGTRLTVL.

This sequence joins TRBV7-3 and TRBJ2-7, with 7 bases aligning to TRBD1. Trimming took 5 bases from V and 5 from J; bases not matched to a gene: 9. The germline CDR1 and CDR2 sequences are SGHTA and FQGTGA. The CDR3 has 14 residues. This chain's CDR3 is CASSLSGTEDEQYF. The CDR3 coding sequence is TGTGCCAGCAGCCTTTCCGGGACAGAGGACGAGCAGTACTTC.

The chain uses TRBV6-5 and TRBJ1-3; 8 bases align to TRBD1. Germline V gives CDR1 MNHEY, CDR2 SVGAGI. The CDR3 consists of 18 residues. Trimming took 4 bases from V and 0 from J; bases not matched to a gene: 11. The CDR3: CASSSPRDRTISGNTIYF. CDR3 nucleotide sequence: TGTGCCAGCAGTTCCCCAAGGGACAGGACTATCTCTGGAAACACCATATATTTT.

This clonotype was counted many times. The chain couples TRBV11-2 to TRBJ1-3; 7 nucleotides line up with TRBD1. After removal of 1 base from V and 3 bases from J, the junction contained 9 bases not matched to a gene. The CDR3 is 17 residues long. Germline V CDR1 and CDR2: SGHAT, FQNNGV. The chain's CDR3 is CASSLGGTARDGNTIYF. The CDR3 region has the DNA TGTGCCAGCAGCTTAGGGGGGACAGCTCGAGATGGAAACACCATATATTTT. The full variable domain, its missing parts supplied by reference TRBV11-2 and TRBJ1-3, is EAGVAQSPRYKIIEKRQSVAFWCNPISGHATLYWYQQILGQGPKLLIQFQNNGVVDDSQLPKDRFSAERLKGVDSTLKIQPAKLEDSAVYLCASSLGGTARDGNTIYFGEGSWLTVV.

This clonotype was seen a handful of times. The chain joins TRBV20-1 to TRBJ2-5, with D perhaps matching TRBD2 (6 bases). V was cut by 4 bases and J by 1 base, with 16 bases left in between. This CDR3 contains 15 residues. Germline V CDR1 and CDR2: DFQATT, SNEGSKA (reference sequence). CDR3 nucleotide sequence: TGCAGTGCTATTGTGACTAGGAGGGCCCAAGAGACCCAGTACTTC. Its translation: CSAIVTRRAQETQYF.

This clonotype was seen only a few times. The J gene is TRBJ1-1, the V gene TRBV4-1; TRBD1 is a possible D gene (6 bases). The CDR3 has 14 amino acids. The V and J ends lost 0 bases and 11 bases respectively, with 16 bases between them. Germline V gives CDR1 MGHRA, CDR2 YSYEKL. DNA of the CDR3: TGCGCCAGCAGCCAAGATGGCAGGGATCAGGGGGCTTTCTTT. It is translated as CASSQDGRDQGAFF.